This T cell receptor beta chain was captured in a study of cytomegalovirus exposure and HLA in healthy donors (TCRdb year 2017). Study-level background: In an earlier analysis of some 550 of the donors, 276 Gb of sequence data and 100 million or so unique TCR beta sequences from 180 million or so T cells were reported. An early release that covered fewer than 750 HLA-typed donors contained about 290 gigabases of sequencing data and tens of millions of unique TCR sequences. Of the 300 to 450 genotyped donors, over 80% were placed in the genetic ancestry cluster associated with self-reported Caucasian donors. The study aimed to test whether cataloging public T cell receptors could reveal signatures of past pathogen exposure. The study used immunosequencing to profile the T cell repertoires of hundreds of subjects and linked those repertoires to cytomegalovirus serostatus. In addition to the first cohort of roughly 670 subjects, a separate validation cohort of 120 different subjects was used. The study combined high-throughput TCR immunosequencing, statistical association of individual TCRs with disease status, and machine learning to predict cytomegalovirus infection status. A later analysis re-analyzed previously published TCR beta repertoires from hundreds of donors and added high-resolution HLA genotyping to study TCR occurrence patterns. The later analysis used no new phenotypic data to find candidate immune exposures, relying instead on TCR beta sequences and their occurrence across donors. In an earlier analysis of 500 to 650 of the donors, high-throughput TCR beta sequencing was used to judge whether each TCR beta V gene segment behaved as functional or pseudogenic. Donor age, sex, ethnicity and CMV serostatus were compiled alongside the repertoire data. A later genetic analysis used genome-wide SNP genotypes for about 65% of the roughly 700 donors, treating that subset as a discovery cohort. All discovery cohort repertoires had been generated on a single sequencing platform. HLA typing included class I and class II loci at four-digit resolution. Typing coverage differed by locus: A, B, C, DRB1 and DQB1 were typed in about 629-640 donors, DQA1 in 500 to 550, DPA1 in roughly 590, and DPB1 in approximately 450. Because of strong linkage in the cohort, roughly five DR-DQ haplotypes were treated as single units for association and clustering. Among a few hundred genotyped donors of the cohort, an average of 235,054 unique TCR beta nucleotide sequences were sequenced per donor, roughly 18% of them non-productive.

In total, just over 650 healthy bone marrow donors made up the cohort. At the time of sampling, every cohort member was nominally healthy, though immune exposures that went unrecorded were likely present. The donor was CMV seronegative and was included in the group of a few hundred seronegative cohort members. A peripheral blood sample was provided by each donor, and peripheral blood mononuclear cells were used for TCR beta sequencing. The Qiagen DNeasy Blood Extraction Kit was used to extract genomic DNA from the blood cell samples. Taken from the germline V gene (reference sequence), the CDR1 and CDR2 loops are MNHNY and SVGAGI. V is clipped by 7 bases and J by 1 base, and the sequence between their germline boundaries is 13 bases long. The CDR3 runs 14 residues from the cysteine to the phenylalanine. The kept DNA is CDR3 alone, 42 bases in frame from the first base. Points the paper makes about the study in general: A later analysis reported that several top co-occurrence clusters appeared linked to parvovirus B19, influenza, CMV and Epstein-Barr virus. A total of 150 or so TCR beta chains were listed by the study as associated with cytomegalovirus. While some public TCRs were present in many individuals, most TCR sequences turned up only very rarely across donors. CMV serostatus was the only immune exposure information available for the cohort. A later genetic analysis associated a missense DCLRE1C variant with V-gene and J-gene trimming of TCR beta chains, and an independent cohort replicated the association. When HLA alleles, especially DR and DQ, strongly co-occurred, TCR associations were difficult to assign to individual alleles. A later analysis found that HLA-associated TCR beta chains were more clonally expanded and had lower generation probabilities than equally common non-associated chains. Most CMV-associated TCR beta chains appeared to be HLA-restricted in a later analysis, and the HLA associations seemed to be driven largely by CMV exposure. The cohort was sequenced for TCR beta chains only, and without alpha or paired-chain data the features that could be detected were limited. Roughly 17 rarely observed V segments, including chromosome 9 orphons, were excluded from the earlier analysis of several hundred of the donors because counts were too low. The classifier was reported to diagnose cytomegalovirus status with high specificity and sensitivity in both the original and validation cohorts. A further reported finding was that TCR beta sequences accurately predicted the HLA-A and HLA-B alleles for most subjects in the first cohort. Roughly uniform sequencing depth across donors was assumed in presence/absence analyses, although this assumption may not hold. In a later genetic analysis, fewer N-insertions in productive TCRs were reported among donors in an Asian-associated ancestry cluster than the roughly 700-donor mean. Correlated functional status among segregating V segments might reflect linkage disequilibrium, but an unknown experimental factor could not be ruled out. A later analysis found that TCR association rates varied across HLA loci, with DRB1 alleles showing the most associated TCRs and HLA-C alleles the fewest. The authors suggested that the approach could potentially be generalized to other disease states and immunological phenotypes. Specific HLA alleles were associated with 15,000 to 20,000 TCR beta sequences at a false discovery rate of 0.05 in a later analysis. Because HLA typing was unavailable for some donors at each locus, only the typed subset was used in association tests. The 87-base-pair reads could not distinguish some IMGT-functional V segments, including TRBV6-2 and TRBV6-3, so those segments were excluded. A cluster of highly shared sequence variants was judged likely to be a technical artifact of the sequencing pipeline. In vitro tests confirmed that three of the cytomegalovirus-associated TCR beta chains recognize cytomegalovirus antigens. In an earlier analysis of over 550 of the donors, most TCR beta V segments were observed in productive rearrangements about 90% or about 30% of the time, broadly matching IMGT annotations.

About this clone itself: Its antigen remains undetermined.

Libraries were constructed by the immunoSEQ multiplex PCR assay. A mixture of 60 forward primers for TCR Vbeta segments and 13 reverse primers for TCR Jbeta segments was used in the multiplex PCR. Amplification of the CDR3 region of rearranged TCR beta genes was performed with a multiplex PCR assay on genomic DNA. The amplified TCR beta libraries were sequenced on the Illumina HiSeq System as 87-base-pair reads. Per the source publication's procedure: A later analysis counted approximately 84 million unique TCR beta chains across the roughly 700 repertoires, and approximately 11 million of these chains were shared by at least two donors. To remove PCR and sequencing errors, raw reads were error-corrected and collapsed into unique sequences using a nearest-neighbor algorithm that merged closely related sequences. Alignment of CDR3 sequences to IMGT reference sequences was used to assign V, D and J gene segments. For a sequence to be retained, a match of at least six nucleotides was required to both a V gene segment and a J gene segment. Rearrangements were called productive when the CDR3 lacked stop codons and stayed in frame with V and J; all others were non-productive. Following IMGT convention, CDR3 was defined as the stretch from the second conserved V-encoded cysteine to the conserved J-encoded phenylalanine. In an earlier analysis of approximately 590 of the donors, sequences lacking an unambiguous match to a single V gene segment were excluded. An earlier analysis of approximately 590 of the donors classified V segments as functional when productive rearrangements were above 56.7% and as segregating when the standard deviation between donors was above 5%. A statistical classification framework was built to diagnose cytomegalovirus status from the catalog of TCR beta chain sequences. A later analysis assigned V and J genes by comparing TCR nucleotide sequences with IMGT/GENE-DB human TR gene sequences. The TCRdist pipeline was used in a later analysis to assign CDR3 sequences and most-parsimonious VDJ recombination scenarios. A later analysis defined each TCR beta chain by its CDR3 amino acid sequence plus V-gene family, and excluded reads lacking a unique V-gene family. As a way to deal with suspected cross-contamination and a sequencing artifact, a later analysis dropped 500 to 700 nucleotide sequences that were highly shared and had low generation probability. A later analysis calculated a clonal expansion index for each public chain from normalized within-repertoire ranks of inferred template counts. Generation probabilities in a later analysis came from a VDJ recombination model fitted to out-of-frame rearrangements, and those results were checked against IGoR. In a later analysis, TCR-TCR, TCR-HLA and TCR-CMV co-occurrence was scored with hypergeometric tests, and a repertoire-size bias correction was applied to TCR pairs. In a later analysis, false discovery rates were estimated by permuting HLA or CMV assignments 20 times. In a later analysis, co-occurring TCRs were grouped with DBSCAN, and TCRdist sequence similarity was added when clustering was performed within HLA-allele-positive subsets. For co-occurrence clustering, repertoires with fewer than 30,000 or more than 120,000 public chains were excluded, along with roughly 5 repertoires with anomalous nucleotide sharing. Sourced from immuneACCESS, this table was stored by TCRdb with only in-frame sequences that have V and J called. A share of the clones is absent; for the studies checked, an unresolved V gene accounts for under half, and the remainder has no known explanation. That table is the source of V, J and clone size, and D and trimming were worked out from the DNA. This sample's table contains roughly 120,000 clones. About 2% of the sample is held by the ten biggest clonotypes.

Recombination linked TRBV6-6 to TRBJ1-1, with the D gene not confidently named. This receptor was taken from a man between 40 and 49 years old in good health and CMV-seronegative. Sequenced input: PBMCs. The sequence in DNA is TGTGCCAGCACCCCGCGGGAGAGGAACACTGAAGCTTTCTTT. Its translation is CASTPRERNTEAFF.